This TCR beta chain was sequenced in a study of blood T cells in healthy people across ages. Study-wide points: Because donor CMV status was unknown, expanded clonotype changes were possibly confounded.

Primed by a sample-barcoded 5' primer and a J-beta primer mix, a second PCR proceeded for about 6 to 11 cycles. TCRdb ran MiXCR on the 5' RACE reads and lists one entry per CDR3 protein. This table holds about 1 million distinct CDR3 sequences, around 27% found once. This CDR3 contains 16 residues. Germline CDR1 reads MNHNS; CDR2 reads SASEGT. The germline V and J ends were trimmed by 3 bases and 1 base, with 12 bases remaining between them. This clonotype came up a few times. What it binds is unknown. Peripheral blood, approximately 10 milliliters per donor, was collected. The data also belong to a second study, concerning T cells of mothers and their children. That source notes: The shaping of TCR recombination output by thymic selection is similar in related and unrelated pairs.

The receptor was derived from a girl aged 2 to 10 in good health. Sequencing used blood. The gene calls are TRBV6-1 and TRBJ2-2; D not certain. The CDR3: CASSESFGRNTGELFF. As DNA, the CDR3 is TGTGCCAGCAGTGAGAGCTTTGGAAGGAACACCGGGGAGCTGTTTTTT.